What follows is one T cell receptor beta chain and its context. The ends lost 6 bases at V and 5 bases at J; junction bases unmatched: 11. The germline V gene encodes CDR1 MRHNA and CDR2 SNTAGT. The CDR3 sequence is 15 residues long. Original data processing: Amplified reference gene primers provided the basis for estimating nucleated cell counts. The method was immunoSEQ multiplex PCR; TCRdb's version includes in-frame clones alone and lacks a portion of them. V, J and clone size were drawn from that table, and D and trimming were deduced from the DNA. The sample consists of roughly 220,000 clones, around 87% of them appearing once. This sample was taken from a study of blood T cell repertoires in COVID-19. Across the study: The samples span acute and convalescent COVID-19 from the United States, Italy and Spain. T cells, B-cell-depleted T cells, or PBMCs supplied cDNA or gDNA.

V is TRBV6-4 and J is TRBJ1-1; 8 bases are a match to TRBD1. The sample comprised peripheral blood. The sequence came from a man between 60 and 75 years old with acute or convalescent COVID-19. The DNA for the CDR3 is TGTGCCAGCAGACCCGAGGACAGGGAAAGAACTGAAGCTTTCTTT. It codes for CASRPEDRERTEAFF.